These 19 T cell receptor beta chains originate from one sample sequenced in a study of T cells in Graves' hyperthyroidism and ophthalmopathy. TCR beta CDR3 regions were amplified from RNA transcripts. A first-round RT-PCR of the TCR CDR3 used the HTBI primer set. From the multiplex PCR reads, TCRdb called clonotypes with MiXCR, one entry per CDR3 protein. The data hold 350,000 to 400,000 distinct CDR3 sequences, with approximately 17% observed a single time. Sequences were obtained from blood. The receptors here all came from a man aged 18 to 30 with Graves' ophthalmopathy.

The chain employs TRBV18 and TRBJ2-3; D is unclear. Germline V gene sequence: CDR1 KGHSH, CDR2 LQKENI. V lost 4 bases to trimming and J lost 1 base, with 15 bases between them. The CDR3 is 16 amino acids. The CDR3 DNA follows: TGTGCCAGCTCACTGGTGGCGGTTTTCGGCACAGATACGCAGTATTTT. Residues: CASSLVAVFGTDTQYF.

CDR3 nucleotide sequence: TGTGCCAGCAGCGCCCTTGAGGGGAGTGCCCATGGCTACACCTTC. Its protein is CASSALEGSAHGYTF. V gene TRBV9 combines with J gene TRBJ1-2, with a weak D call TRBD1 (5 bases). Looked up from germline, CDR1 is SGDLS and CDR2 is YYNGEE. V was cut by 3 bases and J by 6 bases, with 18 bases left in between. CDR3 length: 15 residues.

The rearrangement uses TRBV5-1 and TRBJ1-4; 10 bases are shared with TRBD1. CDR1 is SGHRS, CDR2 YFSETQ, per germline. This CDR3 has 14 amino acids. Unmatched junction bases numbered 4, after V lost 3 bases and J lost 8 bases. CDR3 DNA: TGCGCCAGCAGCTCCGGGACAGGGGCCGAAAAACTGTTTTTT. Its translation is CASSSGTGAEKLFF.

This clonotype appeared many times. V and J are TRBV2 and TRBJ2-3; 7 nucleotides agree with TRBD2. CDR3 length: 17 amino acids. Looked up from germline, CDR1 is SNHLY and CDR2 is FYNNEI. V lost 5 bases and J lost 2; bases outside the gene matches: 13. CDR3 region: CASSLPASGLPTDTQYF. In DNA, the CDR3 is TGTGCCAGCAGTCTGCCGGCTAGCGGTCTACCCACAGATACGCAGTATTTT.

In its sample, this clonotype was seen many times. CDR3 DNA sequence: TGTGCCAGCAGTTACTCGGACCGGGGGGAGACCCAGTACTTC. Translated, it gives CASSYSDRGETQYF. The chain joins TRBV6-5 to TRBJ2-5; D might be TRBD2 (6 bases). Trimming removed 0 bases at V and 5 bases at J, with 10 bases between. From germline, CDR1 is MNHEY and CDR2 SVGAGI. The CDR3 has 14 amino acids.

In its sample, this clonotype was seen many times. Written as DNA, the CDR3 is TGTGCCAGCTCACCCCAGGGCGGGAACACTGAAGCTTTCTTT. This sequence encodes CASSPQGGNTEAFF. J is TRBJ1-1 and V is TRBV18; D is perhaps TRBD1 (5 bases). V lost 3 bases and J 1 base, leaving 9 bases between the germline ends. The CDR3 contains 14 residues. The germline gives CDR1 KGHSH, CDR2 LQKENI.

This chain links TRBV28 with TRBJ2-7, with D possibly TRBD1 on 6 matching bases. V was clipped by 5 bases and J by 0 bases, with 14 bases between them. CDR1 and CDR2 (germline): MDHEN, SYDVKM. The CDR3 consists of 15 residues. The CDR3 reads CASSARDTSSYEQYF. The CDR3 region has the DNA TGTGCCAGCAGTGCCCGGGACACAAGCTCCTACGAGCAGTACTTC.

The chain uses TRBV7-6 and TRBJ1-6, with 10 bases lining up with TRBD1. V shed 4 bases, J shed 8 bases, and the junction held 5 bases outside the gene matches. The germline V gene has CDR1 SGHVS and CDR2 FNYEAQ. The CDR3 contains 15 residues. The CDR3 sequence: CASSSRTGGDSPLHF. In nucleotides, the CDR3 is TGTGCCAGCAGCTCTCGGACAGGGGGGGATTCACCCCTCCACTTT.

This clonotype was counted at least ten times. This rearrangement joins TRBV5-1 to TRBJ1-2, with D maybe TRBD1 (5 bases). Between the trimmed V and J ends, which lost 4 bases and 8 bases, there was a span of 18 bases. This CDR3 has 14 residues. Germline V gives CDR1 SGHRS, CDR2 YFSETQ. For the CDR3, the DNA is TGCGCCAGCAGCGACGGGGGGGTTCTCGGCGGCTACACCTTC. Protein product: CASSDGGVLGGYTF.

There are many counts of this clonotype. A read error may produce the germline difference seen at one junction end. The V call is TRBV12-3 or TRBV12-4, the J call TRBJ1-5; D is undetermined. The length of the CDR3 is 14 residues. The CDR3 sequence is CASSLAGSSQPQHF. The CDR3 DNA follows: TGTGCCAGCAGTTTAGCAGGTAGCAGTCAGCCCCAGCATTTT.

This clonotype was counted at least ten times. The rearrangement joins TRBV6-1 to TRBJ2-7; D is ambiguous. Germline-derived CDR1 and CDR2 are MNHNS and SASEGT. V lost 7 bases to trimming and J lost 3 bases, with 7 bases between them. The CDR3 has 11 amino acids. Written as DNA, the CDR3 is TGTGCCAGCACAGGTAACTACGAGCAGTACTTC. Its protein product is CASTGNYEQYF.

About this clonotype itself: A single base separates this from a much larger clone, so it may be a read error. This sequence joins TRBV20-1 and TRBJ2-7; D is unclear. Trimming removed 3 bases at V and 0 bases at J, with 12 bases between. The length of the CDR3 is 14 residues. Germline-derived CDR1 and CDR2 are DFQATT and SNEGSKA (reference sequence). Here the CDR3 DNA reads TGCAGTGCTAGCGGACGGGCGAACTCCTACGAGCAGTACTTC. This codes for CSASGRANSYEQYF.

The CDR3 DNA follows: TGTGCCAGTAGTATGAGTTGGGTCTCTGGGGCCAACGTCCTGACTTTC. This translates into CASSMSWVSGANVLTF. The rearrangement uses TRBV19 and TRBJ2-6; D ambiguous. Trimming shortened V by 3 bases and J by 0 bases, and 9 bases separated the two germline ends. Per the germline V gene, CDR1 is LNHDA and CDR2 is SQIVND (reference sequence). This CDR3 has 16 residues.

The rearrangement joins TRBV10-1 to TRBJ2-1; TRBD2 aligns across 8 bases. CDR3 length: 15 residues. Germline CDR1 and CDR2: WNHNN and SYGVQD (reference sequence). The ends lost 4 bases at V and 0 bases at J; junction bases unmatched: 2. The CDR3 sequence is CASSAAGGSYNEQFF. The CDR3 DNA is TGCGCCAGCAGTGCTGCGGGGGGCTCCTACAATGAGCAGTTCTTC.

This clonotype has just a few counts. The chain combines TRBV14 with TRBJ2-4; D remains ambiguous. Trimming shortened V by 0 bases and J by 0 bases, and 9 bases separated the two germline ends. This CDR3 region has 16 residues. Germline V CDR1 and CDR2: SGHDN, FVKESK. The CDR3 here is CASSQELGVAKNIQYF. The CDR3 nucleotides are TGTGCCAGCAGCCAAGAATTGGGTGTAGCCAAAAACATTCAGTACTTC.

Remarks on this clonotype: A much larger clone differs from this one at a single base, so this may be a read error. The J gene is TRBJ1-5, the V gene TRBV12-3 or TRBV12-4; D is perhaps TRBD1 (6 bases). V was cut by 9 bases and J by 0 bases, with 15 bases left in between. The CDR3 loop spans 15 amino acids. In DNA form, the CDR3 reads TGTGCCAGAACCGGGACAAGTTATAGCAATCAGCCCCAGCATTTT. Translating gives CARTGTSYSNQPQHF.

Comment on this clonotype: A junction end diverges from the germline sequence, so it may reflect a read error. The V and J genes are TRBV6-7 and TRBJ1-5; D perhaps matches TRBD1 (5 bases). TRBV6-7 is flagged as an ORF with uncertain function. This CDR3 has 20 amino acids. This CDR3 reads CASSYSSKTDLGVSNQSQHF. The CDR3 bases are TGTGCCAGCAGTTACTCTTCCAAGACAGATCTAGGTGTTAGCAATCAGTCCCAGCATTTT.

The V gene is TRBV20-1, the J gene TRBJ1-3; D is uncertain. The CDR3 is 14 residues long. With 6 bases removed from V and 6 bases from J, the gap between germline ends came to 18 bases. Germline V gives CDR1 DFQATT, CDR2 SNEGSKA (reference sequence). Here the CDR3 DNA reads TGCAGTGCAAGGGATCGAGGGCTAGAAAACACCATATATTTT. Protein: CSARDRGLENTIYF.

This rearrangement joins TRBV6-5 to TRBJ1-1; D is undetermined. This CDR3 is 14 amino acids long. Germline-derived CDR1 and CDR2 are MNHEY and SVGAGI. Trimming took off 0 bases at V and 0 bases at J, with 5 bases between the two ends. In DNA, the CDR3 is TGTGCCAGCAGTTACTCGGTAATGAACACTGAAGCTTTCTTT. Amino acids: CASSYSVMNTEAFF.